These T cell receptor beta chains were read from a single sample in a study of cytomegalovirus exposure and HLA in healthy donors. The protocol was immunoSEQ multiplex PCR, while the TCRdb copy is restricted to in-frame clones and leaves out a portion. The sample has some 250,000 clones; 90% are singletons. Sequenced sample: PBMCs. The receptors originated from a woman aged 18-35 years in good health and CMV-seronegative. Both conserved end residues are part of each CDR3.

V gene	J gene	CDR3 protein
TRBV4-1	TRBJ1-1	CASSLGTGDTNTEAFF
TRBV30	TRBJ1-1	CAWTPTEMNTEAFF
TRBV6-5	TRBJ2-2	CASSYLGAGGELFF
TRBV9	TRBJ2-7	CASSAGGSGYEQYF
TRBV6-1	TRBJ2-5	CASSEEGTSGETQYF
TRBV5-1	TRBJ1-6	CASSLAGTGDGSPLHF
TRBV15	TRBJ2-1	CATSREPPSGWNEQFF
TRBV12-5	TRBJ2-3	CASGWGTGTSTDTQYF
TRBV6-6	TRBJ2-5	CASRDPSGEQETQYF
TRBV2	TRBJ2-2	CASRKQVAGELFF
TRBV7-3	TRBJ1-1	CASSLSGGYTEAFF
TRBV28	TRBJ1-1	CASSSGQGLNTEAFF